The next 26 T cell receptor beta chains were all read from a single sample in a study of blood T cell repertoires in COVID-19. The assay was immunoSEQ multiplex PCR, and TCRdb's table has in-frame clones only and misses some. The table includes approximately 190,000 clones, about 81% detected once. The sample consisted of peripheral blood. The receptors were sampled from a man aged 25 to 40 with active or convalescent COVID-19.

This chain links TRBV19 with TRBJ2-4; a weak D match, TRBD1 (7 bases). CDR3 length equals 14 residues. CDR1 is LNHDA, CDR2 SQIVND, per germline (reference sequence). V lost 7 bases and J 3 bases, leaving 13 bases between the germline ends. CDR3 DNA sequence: TGTGCCAGTAAGGCGGGACAGAACAAAAACATTCAGTACTTC. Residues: CASKAGQNKNIQYF.

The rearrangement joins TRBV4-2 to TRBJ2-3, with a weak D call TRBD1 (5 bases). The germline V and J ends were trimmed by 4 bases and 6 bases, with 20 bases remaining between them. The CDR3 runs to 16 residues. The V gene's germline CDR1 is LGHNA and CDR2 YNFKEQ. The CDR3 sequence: CASSREHRGPGDTQYF. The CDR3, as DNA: TGTGCCAGCAGCCGAGAACACAGAGGCCCAGGGGATACGCAGTATTTT.

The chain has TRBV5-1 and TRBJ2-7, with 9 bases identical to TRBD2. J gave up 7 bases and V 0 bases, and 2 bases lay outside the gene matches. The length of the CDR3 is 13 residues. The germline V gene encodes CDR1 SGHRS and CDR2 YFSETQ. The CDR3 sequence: CASSLERGDEQYV. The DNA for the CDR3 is TGCGCCAGCAGCTTGGAGCGGGGGGATGAGCAGTACGTC.

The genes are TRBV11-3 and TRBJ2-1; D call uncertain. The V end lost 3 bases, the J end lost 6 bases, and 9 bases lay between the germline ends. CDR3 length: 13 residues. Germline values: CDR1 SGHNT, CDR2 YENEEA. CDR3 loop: CASSLSASNEQFF. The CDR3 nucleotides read TGTGCCAGCAGCTTGAGCGCGTCCAATGAGCAGTTCTTC.

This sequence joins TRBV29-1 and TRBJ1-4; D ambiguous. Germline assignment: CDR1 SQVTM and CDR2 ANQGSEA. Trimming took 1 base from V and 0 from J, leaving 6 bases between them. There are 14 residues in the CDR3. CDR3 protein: CSVEGVATNEKLFF. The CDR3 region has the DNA TGCAGCGTTGAAGGCGTTGCAACTAATGAAAAACTGTTTTTT.

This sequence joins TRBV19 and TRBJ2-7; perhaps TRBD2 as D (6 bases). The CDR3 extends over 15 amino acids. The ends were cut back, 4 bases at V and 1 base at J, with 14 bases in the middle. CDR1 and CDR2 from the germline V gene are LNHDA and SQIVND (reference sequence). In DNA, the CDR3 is TGTGCCAGTAGTACGACGAGGAGGGGTTCCTACGAGCAGTACTTC. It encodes CASSTTRRGSYEQYF.

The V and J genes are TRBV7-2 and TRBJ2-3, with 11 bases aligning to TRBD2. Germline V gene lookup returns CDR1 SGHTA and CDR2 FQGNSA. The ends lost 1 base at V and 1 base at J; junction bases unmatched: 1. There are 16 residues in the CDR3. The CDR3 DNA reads TGTGCCAGCAGCTTAGAACTAGCGGGGGGCACAGATACGCAGTATTTT. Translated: CASSLELAGGTDTQYF.

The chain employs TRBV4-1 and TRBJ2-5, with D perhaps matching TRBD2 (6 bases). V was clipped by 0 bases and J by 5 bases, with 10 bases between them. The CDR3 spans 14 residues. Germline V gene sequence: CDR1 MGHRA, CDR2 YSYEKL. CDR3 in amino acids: CASSQEPSEETQYF. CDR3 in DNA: TGCGCCAGCAGCCAAGAGCCTAGCGAGGAGACCCAGTACTTC.

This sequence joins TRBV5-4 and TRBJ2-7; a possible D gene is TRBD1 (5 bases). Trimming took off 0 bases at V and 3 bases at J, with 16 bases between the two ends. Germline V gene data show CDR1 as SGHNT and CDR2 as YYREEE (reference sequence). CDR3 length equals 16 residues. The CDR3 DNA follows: TGTGCCAGCAGCTTGGGACACGCCCAGGACAACTACGAGCAGTACTTC. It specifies CASSLGHAQDNYEQYF.

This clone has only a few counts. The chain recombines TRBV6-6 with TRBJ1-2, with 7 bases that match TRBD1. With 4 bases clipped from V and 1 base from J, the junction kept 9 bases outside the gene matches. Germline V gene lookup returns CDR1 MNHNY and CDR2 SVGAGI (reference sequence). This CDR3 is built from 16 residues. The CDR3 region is CASSSGQALRNYGYTF. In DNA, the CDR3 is TGTGCCAGCAGTTCAGGACAGGCACTCCGTAACTATGGCTACACCTTC.

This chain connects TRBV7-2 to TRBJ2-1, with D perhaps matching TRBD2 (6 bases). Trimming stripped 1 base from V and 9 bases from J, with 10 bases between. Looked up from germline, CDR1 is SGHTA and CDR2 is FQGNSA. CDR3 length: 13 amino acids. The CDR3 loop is CASSLGRGTEQFF. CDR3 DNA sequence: TGTGCCAGCAGCTTAGGGAGGGGCACTGAGCAGTTCTTC.

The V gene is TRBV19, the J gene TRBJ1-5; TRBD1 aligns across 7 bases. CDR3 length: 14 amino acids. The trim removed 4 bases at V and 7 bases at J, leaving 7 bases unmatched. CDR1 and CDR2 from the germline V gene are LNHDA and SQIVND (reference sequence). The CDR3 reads CASSTDRARQPQHF. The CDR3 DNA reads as TGTGCCAGTAGTACCGACAGGGCCCGACAGCCCCAGCATTTT.

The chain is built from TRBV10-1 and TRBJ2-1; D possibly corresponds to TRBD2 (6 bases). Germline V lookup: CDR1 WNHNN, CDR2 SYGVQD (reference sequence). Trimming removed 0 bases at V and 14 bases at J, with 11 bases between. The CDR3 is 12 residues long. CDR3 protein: CASSESGTREFF. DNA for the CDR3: TGCGCCAGCAGTGAGTCCGGGACTCGGGAGTTCTTC.

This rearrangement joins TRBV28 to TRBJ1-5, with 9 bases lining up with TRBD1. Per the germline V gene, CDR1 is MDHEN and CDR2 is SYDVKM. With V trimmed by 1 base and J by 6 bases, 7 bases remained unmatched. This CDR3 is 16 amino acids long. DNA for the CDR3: TGTGCCAGCAGTTTATCGGGACAGGGTCGCGGTCAGCCCCAGCATTTT. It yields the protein CASSLSGQGRGQPQHF.

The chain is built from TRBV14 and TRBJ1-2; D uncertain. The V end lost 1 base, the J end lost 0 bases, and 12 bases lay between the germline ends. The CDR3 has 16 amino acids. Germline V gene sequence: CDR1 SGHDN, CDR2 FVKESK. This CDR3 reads CASSQGFPVTNYGYTF. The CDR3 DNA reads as TGTGCCAGCAGCCAAGGGTTCCCGGTTACTAACTATGGCTACACCTTC.

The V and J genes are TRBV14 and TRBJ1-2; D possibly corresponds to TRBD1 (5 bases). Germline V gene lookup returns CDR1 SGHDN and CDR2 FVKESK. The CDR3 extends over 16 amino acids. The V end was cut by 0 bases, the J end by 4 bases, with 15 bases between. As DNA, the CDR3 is TGTGCCAGCAGCCAAGATGAAGGGGTCCCCCGCTATGGCTACACCTTC. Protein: CASSQDEGVPRYGYTF.

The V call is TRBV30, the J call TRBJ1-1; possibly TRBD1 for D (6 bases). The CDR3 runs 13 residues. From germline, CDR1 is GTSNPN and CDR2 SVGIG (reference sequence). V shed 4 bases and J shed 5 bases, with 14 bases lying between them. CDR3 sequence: CAWTQGGGTEAFF. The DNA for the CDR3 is TGTGCCTGGACTCAGGGAGGGGGGACTGAAGCTTTCTTT.

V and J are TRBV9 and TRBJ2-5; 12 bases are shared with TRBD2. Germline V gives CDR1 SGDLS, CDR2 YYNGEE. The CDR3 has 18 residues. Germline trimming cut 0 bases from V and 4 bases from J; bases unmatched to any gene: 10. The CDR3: CASSVGLAGGPGRETQYF. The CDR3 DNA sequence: TGTGCCAGCAGCGTAGGGCTAGCGGGGGGGCCCGGGCGAGAGACCCAGTACTTC.

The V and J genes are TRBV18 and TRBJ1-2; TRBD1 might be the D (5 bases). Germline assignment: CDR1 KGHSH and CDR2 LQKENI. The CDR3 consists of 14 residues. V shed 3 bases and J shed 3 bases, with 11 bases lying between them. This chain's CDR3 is CASSPRGADYGYTF. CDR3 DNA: TGTGCCAGCTCACCGCGGGGCGCGGACTATGGCTACACCTTC.

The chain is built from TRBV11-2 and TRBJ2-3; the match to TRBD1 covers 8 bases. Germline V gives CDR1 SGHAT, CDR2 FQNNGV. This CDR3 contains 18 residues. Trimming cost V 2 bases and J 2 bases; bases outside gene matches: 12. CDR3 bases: TGTGCCAGCAGCTTAAGTACCCGGACAGGGCCCGTCACAGATACGCAGTATTTT. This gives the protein CASSLSTRTGPVTDTQYF.

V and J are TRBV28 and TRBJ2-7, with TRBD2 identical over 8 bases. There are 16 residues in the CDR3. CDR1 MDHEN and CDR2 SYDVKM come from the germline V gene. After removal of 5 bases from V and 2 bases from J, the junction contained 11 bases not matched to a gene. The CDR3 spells CASSPDPGLGPYEQYF. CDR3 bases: TGTGCCAGCAGTCCAGACCCGGGACTAGGCCCCTACGAGCAGTACTTC.

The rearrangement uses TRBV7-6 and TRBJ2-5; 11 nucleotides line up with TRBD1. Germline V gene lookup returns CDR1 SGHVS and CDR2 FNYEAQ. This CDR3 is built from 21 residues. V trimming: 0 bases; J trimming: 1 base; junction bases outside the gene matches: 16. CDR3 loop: CASSLAIPGTGGMTGQETQYF. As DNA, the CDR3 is TGTGCCAGCAGCTTAGCGATCCCCGGGACAGGGGGAATGACGGGCCAAGAGACCCAGTACTTC.

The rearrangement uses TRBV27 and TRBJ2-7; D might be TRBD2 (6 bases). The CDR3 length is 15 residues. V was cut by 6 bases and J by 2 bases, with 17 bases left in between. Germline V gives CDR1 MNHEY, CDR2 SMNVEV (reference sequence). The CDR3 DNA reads TGTGCCAGCAGGCGATCCTTTAGCGGTACCTACGAGCAGTACTTC. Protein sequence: CASRRSFSGTYEQYF.

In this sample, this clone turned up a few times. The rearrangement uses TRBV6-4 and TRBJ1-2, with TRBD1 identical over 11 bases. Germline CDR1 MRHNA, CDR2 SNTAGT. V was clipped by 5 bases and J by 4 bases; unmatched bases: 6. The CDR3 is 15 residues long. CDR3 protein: CASSPGTGGFYGYTF. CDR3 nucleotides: TGTGCCAGCAGTCCCGGGACAGGGGGATTCTATGGCTACACCTTC.

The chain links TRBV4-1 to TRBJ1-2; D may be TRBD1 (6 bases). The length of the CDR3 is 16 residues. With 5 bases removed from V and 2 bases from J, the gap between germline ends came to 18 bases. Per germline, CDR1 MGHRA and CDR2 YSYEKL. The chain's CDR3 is CASSYYEQGRNYGYTF. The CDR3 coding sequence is TGCGCCAGCAGCTACTACGAACAGGGAAGGAACTATGGCTACACCTTC.

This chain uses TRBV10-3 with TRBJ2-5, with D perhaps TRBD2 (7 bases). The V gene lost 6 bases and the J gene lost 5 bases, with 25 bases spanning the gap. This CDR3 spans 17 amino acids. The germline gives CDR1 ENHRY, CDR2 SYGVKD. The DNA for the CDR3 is TGTGCCATCAGGAAGGGGCTCGGGGGGCTGGCGAAGGAGACCCAGTACTTC. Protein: CAIRKGLGGLAKETQYF.